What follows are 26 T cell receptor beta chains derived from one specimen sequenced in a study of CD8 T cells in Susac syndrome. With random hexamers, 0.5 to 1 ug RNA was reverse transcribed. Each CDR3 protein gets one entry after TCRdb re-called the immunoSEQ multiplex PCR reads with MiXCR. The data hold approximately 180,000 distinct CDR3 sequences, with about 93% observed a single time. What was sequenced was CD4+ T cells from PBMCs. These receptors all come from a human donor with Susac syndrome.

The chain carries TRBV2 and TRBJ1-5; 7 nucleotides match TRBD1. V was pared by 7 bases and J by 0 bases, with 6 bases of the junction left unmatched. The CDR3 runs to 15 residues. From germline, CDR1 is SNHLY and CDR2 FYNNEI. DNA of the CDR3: TGTGCCAGCACCCCGGACAGGTTTAGCAATCAGCCCCAGCATTTT. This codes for CASTPDRFSNQPQHF.

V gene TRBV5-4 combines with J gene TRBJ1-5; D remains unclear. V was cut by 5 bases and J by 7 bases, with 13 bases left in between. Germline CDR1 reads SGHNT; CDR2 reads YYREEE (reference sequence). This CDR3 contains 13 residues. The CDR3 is CASSPDIGQPQHF. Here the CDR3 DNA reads TGTGCCAGCAGTCCAGACATTGGGCAGCCCCAGCATTTT.

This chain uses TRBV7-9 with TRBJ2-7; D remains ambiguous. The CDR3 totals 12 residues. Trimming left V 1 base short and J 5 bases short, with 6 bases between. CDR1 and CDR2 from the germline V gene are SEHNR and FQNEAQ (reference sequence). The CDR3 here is CASSLDAHEQYF. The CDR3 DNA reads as TGTGCCAGCAGCTTAGATGCCCACGAGCAGTACTTC.

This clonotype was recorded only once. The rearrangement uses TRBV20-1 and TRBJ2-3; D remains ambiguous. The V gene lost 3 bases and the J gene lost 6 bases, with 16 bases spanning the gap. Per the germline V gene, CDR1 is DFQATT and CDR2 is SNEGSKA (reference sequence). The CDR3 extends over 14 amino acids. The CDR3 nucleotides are TGCAGTGCTAGCCAGAACCCAACTCGGGATACGCAGTATTTT. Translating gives CSASQNPTRDTQYF.

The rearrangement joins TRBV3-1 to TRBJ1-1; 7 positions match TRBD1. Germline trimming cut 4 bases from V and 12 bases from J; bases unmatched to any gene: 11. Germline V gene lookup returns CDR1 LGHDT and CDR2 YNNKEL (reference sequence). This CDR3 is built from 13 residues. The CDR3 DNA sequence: TGTGCCAGCAGCCTAGGCGGGACAGCGAGTTCTTTCTTT. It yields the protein CASSLGGTASSFF.

The CDR3 nucleotides read TGTGCCAGCAGTTTTGGTAGGGATAGCAATCAGCCCCAGCATTTT. Translating gives CASSFGRDSNQPQHF. V gene TRBV27 combines with J gene TRBJ1-5; D not certain. The CDR3 spans 15 residues. Germline assignment: CDR1 MNHEY and CDR2 SMNVEV (reference sequence). Trimming cost V 3 bases and J 0 bases, with 9 bases left between them.

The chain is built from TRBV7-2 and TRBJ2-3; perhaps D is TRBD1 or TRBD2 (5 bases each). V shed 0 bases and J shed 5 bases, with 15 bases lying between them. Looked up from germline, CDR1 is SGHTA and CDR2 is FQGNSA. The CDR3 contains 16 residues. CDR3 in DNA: TGTGCCAGCAGCTTAGCCCCTGGGGCGGCGGGAGATACGCAGTATTTT. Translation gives CASSLAPGAAGDTQYF. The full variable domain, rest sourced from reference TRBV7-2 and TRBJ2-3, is GAGVSQSPSNKVTEKGKDVELRCDPISGHTALYWYRQSLGQGLEFLIYFQGNSAPDKSGLPSDRFSAERTGGSVSTLTIQRTQQEDSAVYLCASSLAPGAAGDTQYFGPGTRLTVL.

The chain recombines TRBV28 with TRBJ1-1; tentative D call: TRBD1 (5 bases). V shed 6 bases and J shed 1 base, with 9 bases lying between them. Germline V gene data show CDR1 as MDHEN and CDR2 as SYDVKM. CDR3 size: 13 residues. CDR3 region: CASRSGTNTEAFF. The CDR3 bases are TGTGCCAGCAGGTCCGGGACGAACACTGAAGCTTTCTTT.

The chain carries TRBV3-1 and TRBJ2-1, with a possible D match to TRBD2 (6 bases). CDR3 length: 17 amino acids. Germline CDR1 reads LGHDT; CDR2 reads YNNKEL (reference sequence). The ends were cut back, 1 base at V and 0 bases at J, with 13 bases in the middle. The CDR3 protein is CASSQGYSGNSYNEQFF. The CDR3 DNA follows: TGTGCCAGCAGCCAAGGCTATAGCGGTAACTCCTACAATGAGCAGTTCTTC.

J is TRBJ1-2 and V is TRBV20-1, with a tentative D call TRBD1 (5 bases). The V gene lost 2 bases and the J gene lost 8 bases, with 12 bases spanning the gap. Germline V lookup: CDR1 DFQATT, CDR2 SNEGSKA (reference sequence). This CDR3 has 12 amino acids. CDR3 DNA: TGCAGTGCTAGATTGTTAGGGGACGGCTACACCTTC. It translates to CSARLLGDGYTF.

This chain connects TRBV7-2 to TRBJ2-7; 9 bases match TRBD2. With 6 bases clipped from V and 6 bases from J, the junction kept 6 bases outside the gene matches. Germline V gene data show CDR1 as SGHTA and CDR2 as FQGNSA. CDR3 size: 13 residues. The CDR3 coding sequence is TGTGCCAGCAGAGGCGGGGGGGGGCCCGAGCAGTACTTC. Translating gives CASRGGGGPEQYF.

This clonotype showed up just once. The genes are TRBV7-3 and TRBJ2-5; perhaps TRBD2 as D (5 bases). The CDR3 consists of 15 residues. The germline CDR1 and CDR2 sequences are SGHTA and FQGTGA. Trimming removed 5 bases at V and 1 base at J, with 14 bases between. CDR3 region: CASSAGGLIQETQYF. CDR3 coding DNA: TGTGCCAGCAGCGCTGGCGGGTTAATCCAAGAGACCCAGTACTTC.

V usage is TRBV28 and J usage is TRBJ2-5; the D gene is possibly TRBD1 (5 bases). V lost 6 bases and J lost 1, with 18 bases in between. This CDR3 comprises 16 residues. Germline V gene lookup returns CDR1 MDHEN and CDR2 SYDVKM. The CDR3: CASSLTQGGSQETQYF. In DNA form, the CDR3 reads TGTGCCAGCAGCCTAACGCAGGGCGGAAGCCAAGAGACCCAGTACTTC.

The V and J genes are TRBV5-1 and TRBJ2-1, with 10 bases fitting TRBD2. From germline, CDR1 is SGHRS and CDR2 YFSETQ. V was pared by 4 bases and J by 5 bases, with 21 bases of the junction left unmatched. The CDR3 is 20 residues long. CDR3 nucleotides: TGCGCCAGCAGCCCGTTCCTCCCTGATAGCGGGAGGAAGGTACACAATGAGCAGTTCTTC. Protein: CASSPFLPDSGRKVHNEQFF.

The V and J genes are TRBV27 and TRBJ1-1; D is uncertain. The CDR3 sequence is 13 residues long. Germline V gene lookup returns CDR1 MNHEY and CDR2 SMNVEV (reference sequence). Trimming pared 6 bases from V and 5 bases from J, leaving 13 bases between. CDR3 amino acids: CASSLREETEAFF. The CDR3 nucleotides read TGTGCCAGCAGCCTTCGGGAGGAAACTGAAGCTTTCTTT.

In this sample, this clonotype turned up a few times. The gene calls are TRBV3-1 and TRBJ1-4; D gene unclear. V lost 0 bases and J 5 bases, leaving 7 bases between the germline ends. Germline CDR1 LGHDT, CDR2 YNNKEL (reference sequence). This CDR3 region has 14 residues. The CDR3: CASSQEQANEKLFF. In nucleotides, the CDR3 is TGTGCCAGCAGCCAAGAACAAGCGAATGAAAAACTGTTTTTT.

The CDR3 region has the DNA TGTGCCTCAGGTAGGGATGAAGCTTTCTTT. It encodes CASGRDEAFF. The chain employs TRBV28 and TRBJ1-1; D gene unclear. Germline V gene sequence: CDR1 MDHEN, CDR2 SYDVKM. The V end lost 11 bases, the J end lost 7 bases, and 11 bases lay between the germline ends. This CDR3 has 10 amino acids.

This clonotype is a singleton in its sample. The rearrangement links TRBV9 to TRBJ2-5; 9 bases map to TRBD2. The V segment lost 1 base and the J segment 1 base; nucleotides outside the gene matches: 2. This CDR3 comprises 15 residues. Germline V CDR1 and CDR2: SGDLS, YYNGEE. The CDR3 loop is CASSVLAGLQETQYF. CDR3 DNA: TGTGCCAGCAGCGTACTAGCGGGGCTCCAAGAGACCCAGTACTTC. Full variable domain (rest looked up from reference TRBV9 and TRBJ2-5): DSGVTQTPKHLITATGQRVTLRCSPRSGDLSVYWYQQSLDQGLQFLIQYYNGEERAKGNILERFSAQQFPDLHSELNLSSLELGDSALYFCASSVLAGLQETQYFGPGTRLLVL.

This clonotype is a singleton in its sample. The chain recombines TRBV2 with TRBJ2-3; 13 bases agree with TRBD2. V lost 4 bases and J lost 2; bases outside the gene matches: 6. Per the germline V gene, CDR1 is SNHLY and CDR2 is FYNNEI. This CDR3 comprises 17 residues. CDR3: CASSGTGLAGPTDTQYF. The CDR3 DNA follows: TGTGCCAGCAGTGGGACGGGACTAGCGGGGCCCACAGATACGCAGTATTTT.

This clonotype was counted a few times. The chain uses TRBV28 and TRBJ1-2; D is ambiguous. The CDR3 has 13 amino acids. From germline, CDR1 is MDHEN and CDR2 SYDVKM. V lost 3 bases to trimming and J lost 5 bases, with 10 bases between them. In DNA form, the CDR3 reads TGTGCCAGCAGTTTTTCGGCAGGATATGGCTACACCTTC. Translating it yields CASSFSAGYGYTF.

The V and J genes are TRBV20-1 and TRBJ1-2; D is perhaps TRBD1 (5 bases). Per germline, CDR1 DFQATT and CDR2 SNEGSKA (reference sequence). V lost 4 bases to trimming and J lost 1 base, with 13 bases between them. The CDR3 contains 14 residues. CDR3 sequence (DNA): TGCAGTGCTACTCGTAGGGGATTTAACTATGGCTACACCTTC. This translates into CSATRRGFNYGYTF.

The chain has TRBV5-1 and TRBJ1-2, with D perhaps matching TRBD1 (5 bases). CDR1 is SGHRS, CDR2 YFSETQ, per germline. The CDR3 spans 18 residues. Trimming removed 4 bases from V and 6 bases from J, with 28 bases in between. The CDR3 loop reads CASSPRARQVRGEDGYTF. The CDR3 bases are TGCGCCAGCAGCCCTCGAGCGAGGCAGGTCCGAGGGGAGGATGGCTACACCTTC. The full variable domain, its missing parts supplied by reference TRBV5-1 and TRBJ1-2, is KAGVTQTPRYLIKTRGQQVTLSCSPISGHRSVSWYQQTPGQGLQFLFEYFSETQRNKGNFPGRFSGRQFSNSRSEMNVSTLELGDSALYLCASSPRARQVRGEDGYTFGSGTRLTVV.

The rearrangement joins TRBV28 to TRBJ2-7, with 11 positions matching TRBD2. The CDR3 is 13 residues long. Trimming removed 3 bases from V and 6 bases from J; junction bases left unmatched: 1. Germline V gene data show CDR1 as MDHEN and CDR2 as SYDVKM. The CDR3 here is CASSFSGGVEQYF. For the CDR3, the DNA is TGTGCCAGCAGTTTTAGCGGGGGGGTCGAGCAGTACTTC.

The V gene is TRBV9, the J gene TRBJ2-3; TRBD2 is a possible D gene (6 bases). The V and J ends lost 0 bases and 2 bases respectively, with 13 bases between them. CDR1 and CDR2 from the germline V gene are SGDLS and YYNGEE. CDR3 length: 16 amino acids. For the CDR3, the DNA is TGTGCCAGCAGCGTAGAAGCGGCTAGCGACACAGATACGCAGTATTTT. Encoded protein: CASSVEAASDTDTQYF.

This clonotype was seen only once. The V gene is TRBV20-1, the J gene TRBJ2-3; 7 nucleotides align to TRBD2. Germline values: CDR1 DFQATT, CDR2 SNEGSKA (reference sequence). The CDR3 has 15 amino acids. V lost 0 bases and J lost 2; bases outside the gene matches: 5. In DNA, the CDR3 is TGCAGTGCTAGAGAGATAAGCGGGGCCACAGATACGCAGTATTTT. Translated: CSAREISGATDTQYF.

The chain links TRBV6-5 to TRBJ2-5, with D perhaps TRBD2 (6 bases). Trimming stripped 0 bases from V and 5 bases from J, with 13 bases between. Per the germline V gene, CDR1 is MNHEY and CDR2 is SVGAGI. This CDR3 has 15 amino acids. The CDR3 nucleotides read TGTGCCAGCAGTTACTCGGGAGGCCGGCGGGAGACCCAGTACTTC. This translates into CASSYSGGRRETQYF.